This T cell receptor (beta chain) was profiled in a study of blood T cell repertoires in COVID-19. Study context: Sites across the United States, Italy and Spain contributed samples from acute and convalescent COVID-19. T cells, B-cell-depleted T cells, or PBMCs supplied cDNA or gDNA.

In germline, CDR1 is SGHAT, CDR2 FQNNGV. The CDR3 extends over 15 amino acids. Source study methods: Reference gene primer amplification in the assay estimated nucleated cell counts. Measured with immunoSEQ multiplex PCR; TCRdb has only the in-frame clones, and not every one. That table gives V, J and clone size, and the DNA gave D and trimming. The sample holds around 180,000 clones, about 74% seen once. This clonotype was sampled from a woman at least 80 years old with acute or convalescent COVID-19. The sample was peripheral blood. The J gene is TRBJ2-7, the V gene TRBV11-2, with 9 bases that match TRBD2. The end of the DNA aligns better with TRBJ2-1, so the J call may be wrong. The CDR3 DNA reads TGTGCCAGCAGCTTATTAGCGGGGGCCTACAATGAGCAGTTCTTC. Translation: CASSLLAGAYNEQFF.